These 28 T cell receptor beta chains came from one sample sequenced in a study of cytomegalovirus exposure and HLA in healthy donors. This PCR relied on a set of 60 Vbeta primers and 13 Jbeta primers. Clones were sequenced by immunoSEQ multiplex PCR, and TCRdb holds only the in-frame ones, with some missing. The table records some 130,000 clones, more than 80% of them present only once. The sequenced sample consisted of PBMCs. Receptors originate from a man aged 25-40 years in good health and CMV-seronegative.

The rearrangement uses TRBV19 and TRBJ1-2; tentative D call: TRBD1 (5 bases). V lost 3 bases, J lost 4 bases, and 12 bases lay in between. This CDR3 is 14 amino acids long. Germline values: CDR1 LNHDA, CDR2 SQIVND (reference sequence). CDR3 DNA sequence: TGTGCCAGTAGTATTCCAGGGTATGTCTATGGCTACACCTTC. This encodes CASSIPGYVYGYTF.

J is TRBJ2-2 and V is TRBV7-2; D remains ambiguous. Germline loops: CDR1 SGHTA, CDR2 FQGNSA. With 3 bases removed from V and 0 bases from J, the gap between germline ends came to 11 bases. CDR3 size: 16 residues. For the CDR3, the DNA is TGTGCCAGCAGCTTTAATGGCGGCGCGAACACCGGGGAGCTGTTTTTT. Translation: CASSFNGGANTGELFF.

The V gene is TRBV6-1, the J gene TRBJ1-3, with unresolved D. Per germline, CDR1 MNHNS and CDR2 SASEGT. Trimming removed 10 bases from V and 1 base from J, with 11 bases in between. The CDR3 loop spans 13 amino acids. The CDR3 DNA reads as TGTGCCATCAGACAAATGTCTGGAAACACCATATATTTT. Translation: CAIRQMSGNTIYF.

This chain uses TRBV5-1 with TRBJ1-1, with 10 bases identical to TRBD1. V lost 0 bases, J lost 5 bases, and 4 bases stayed unmatched. This CDR3 is built from 15 residues. Germline assignment: CDR1 SGHRS and CDR2 YFSETQ. The CDR3 reads CASSLEGQGRTEAFF. The CDR3 DNA follows: TGCGCCAGCAGCTTGGAGGGACAGGGGAGGACTGAAGCTTTCTTT. Drawing the rest from reference TRBV5-1 and TRBJ1-1, the complete variable domain is KAGVTQTPRYLIKTRGQQVTLSCSPISGHRSVSWYQQTPGQGLQFLFEYFSETQRNKGNFPGRFSGRQFSNSRSEMNVSTLELGDSALYLCASSLEGQGRTEAFFGQGTRLTVV.

The chain has TRBV4-1 and TRBJ1-2; D is perhaps TRBD1 (6 bases). There are 12 residues in the CDR3. The germline gives CDR1 MGHRA, CDR2 YSYEKL. Trimming removed 4 bases at V and 8 bases at J, with 11 bases between. The CDR3 loop reads CASSLQGRGYTF. The CDR3 DNA is TGCGCCAGCAGCCTGCAGGGGCGCGGCTACACCTTC.

The V call is TRBV9, the J call TRBJ2-3; a possible D gene is TRBD2 (6 bases). CDR3 length equals 17 residues. V was cut by 4 bases and J by 2 bases, with 20 bases left in between. Germline CDR1 and CDR2: SGDLS and YYNGEE. Here the CDR3 reads CASSPQRSGRPTDTQYF. CDR3 DNA: TGTGCCAGCAGCCCACAAAGGAGTGGGAGGCCCACAGATACGCAGTATTTT.

The chain couples TRBV5-1 to TRBJ2-7; D perhaps matches TRBD1 (8 bases). The CDR3 runs 15 residues. The germline CDR1 and CDR2 sequences are SGHRS and YFSETQ. Trimming removed 5 bases at V and 3 bases at J, with 18 bases between. The CDR3, as DNA: TGCGCCAGCAGACCCCAGGGGGCGGGAGTCTACGAGCAGTACTTC. Its translation: CASRPQGAGVYEQYF.

On this clone itself: The junction shows a germline mismatch at one end, possibly a read error. The rearrangement links TRBV6-7 to TRBJ2-1; maybe TRBD2 (5 bases). TRBV6-7 is an open reading frame, and its role is uncertain. The length of the CDR3 is 15 residues. In DNA form, the CDR3 reads TGTGCCAGCACCCACCCGGGGAGCTCCAACAATGAGCAGTTCTTC. Amino acids: CASTHPGSSNNEQFF.

This chain connects TRBV10-2 to TRBJ1-2, with D maybe TRBD1 (5 bases). The germline V and J ends were trimmed by 4 bases and 2 bases, with 17 bases remaining between them. Per germline, CDR1 WSHSY and CDR2 SAAADI. CDR3 length: 16 residues. The CDR3 sequence: CASSGSLAGMNYGYTF. The CDR3 bases are TGCGCCAGCAGTGGGAGTTTGGCAGGGATGAACTATGGCTACACCTTC.

The rearrangement joins TRBV25-1 to TRBJ1-2; TRBD1 is a possible D gene (6 bases). CDR3 length equals 14 residues. Trimming left V 2 bases short and J 4 bases short, with 11 bases between. The germline CDR1 and CDR2 sequences are MGHDK and SYGVNS. The CDR3 spells CASSEPQGRYGYTF. The DNA for the CDR3 is TGTGCCAGCAGTGAACCACAGGGTCGCTATGGCTACACCTTC.

The chain links TRBV5-6 to TRBJ2-2; D gene ambiguous. Trimming removed 0 bases at V and 13 bases at J, with 22 bases between. CDR1 is SGHDT, CDR2 YYEEEE, per germline. The CDR3 extends over 16 amino acids. The CDR3 here is CASSLGLTPPTIGLFF. The CDR3 nucleotides are TGTGCCAGCAGCTTGGGACTCACTCCCCCTACTATCGGGCTGTTTTTT.

The chain is built from TRBV7-8 and TRBJ2-1, with 14 bases identical to TRBD2. The V gene's germline CDR1 is SGHVS and CDR2 FQNEAQ. The junction had 17 bases not matched to a gene; V was cut back by 5 bases and J by 8 bases. CDR3 size: 19 residues. The CDR3 sequence is CASSLPNTTGTSGSYEQFF. The CDR3 bases are TGTGCCAGCAGCCTTCCTAATACAACCGGGACTAGCGGGAGCTATGAGCAGTTCTTC.

J is TRBJ1-1 and V is TRBV6-5; 9 positions agree with TRBD1. Germline values: CDR1 MNHEY, CDR2 SVGAGI. The CDR3 loop spans 15 amino acids. Unmatched junction bases numbered 5, after V lost 2 bases and J lost 4 bases. CDR3 region: CASSYPQGAGTEAFF. The CDR3, as DNA: TGTGCCAGCAGTTACCCACAGGGGGCTGGCACTGAAGCTTTCTTT.

The CDR3 bases are TGTGCCAGTAGAAAGCTAGCGGTGGCCGAGAGCGGGGAGCTGTTTTTT. It codes for CASRKLAVAESGELFF. The rearrangement joins TRBV19 to TRBJ2-2, with TRBD2 identical over 7 bases. V gave up 6 bases and J gave up 7 bases; unmatched junction bases: 14. This CDR3 region has 16 residues. From germline, CDR1 is LNHDA and CDR2 SQIVND (reference sequence).

This chain uses TRBV12-5 with TRBJ1-1; 8 bases map to TRBD1. The CDR3 is made up of 15 amino acids. CDR1 and CDR2 from the germline V gene are LGHNT and FRNRAP. V shed 4 bases, J shed 5 bases, and the junction held 9 bases outside the gene matches. The CDR3 DNA follows: TGTGCTAGTGGTTCCCAGGCAGGGGGCAGGACTGAAGCTTTCTTT. Translated: CASGSQAGGRTEAFF.

The CDR3 DNA reads as TGTGCCAGCATTTGGGACAGTACCGCGAACACTGAAGCTTTCTTT. Its protein product is CASIWDSTANTEAFF. The chain is built from TRBV2 and TRBJ1-1; 7 bases align to TRBD1. The CDR3 runs to 15 residues. V dropped 7 bases and J dropped 1; count of bases not matched to a gene: 9. CDR1 and CDR2 (germline): SNHLY, FYNNEI. The entire variable domain, with the rest obtained from reference TRBV2 and TRBJ1-1, is as follows: EPEVTQTPSHQVTQMGQEVILRCVPISNHLYFYWYRQILGQKVEFLVSFYNNEISEKSEIFDDQFSVERPDGSNFTLKIRSTKLEDSAMYFCASIWDSTANTEAFFGQGTRLTVV.

The V call is TRBV27, the J call TRBJ2-3; 8 bases match TRBD1. Trimming took 5 bases from V and 7 from J; bases not matched to a gene: 2. The CDR3 contains 12 residues. CDR1 is MNHEY, CDR2 SMNVEV, per germline (reference sequence). The CDR3 DNA reads as TGTGCCAGCAGTACAGGGGGACATACGCAGTATTTT. Translated: CASSTGGHTQYF.

In DNA form, the CDR3 reads TGTGCCAGCAGTTTAACAGACTACGAGCAGTACTTC. It yields the protein CASSLTDYEQYF. The chain employs TRBV2 and TRBJ2-7; D remains ambiguous. CDR3 length: 12 amino acids. Per the germline V gene, CDR1 is SNHLY and CDR2 is FYNNEI. V dropped 5 bases and J dropped 3 bases, with 8 bases sitting between them.

The chain carries TRBV9 and TRBJ1-2, with a possible D match to TRBD1 (6 bases). This CDR3 contains 15 residues. V dropped 0 bases and J dropped 2 bases, with 11 bases sitting between them. The germline CDR1 and CDR2 sequences are SGDLS and YYNGEE. The CDR3: CASSVDGTTNYGYTF. The CDR3 coding sequence is TGTGCCAGCAGCGTAGATGGGACAACCAACTATGGCTACACCTTC.

This chain connects TRBV11-2 to TRBJ2-5; D may be TRBD2 (5 bases). From germline, CDR1 is SGHAT and CDR2 FQNNGV. This CDR3 region has 14 residues. Between the trimmed V and J ends, which lost 1 base and 5 bases, there was a span of 11 bases. Here the CDR3 reads CASSLGTGFETQYF. The CDR3 region has the DNA TGTGCCAGCAGCTTAGGTACGGGATTCGAGACCCAGTACTTC.

The chain couples TRBV28 to TRBJ2-1; possible D gene TRBD2, 7 bases. The CDR3 contains 16 residues. CDR1 and CDR2 (germline): MDHEN, SYDVKM. V was clipped by 8 bases and J by 2 bases, with 19 bases between them. The CDR3 region is CASLNPPGGAYNEQFF. The CDR3 coding sequence is TGTGCCAGCCTAAACCCGCCGGGGGGCGCCTACAATGAGCAGTTCTTC.

This chain uses TRBV4-1 with TRBJ2-7, with D possibly being TRBD2 (9 bases). This CDR3 is 15 amino acids long. Germline V gene lookup returns CDR1 MGHRA and CDR2 YSYEKL. Trimming took off 3 bases at V and 7 bases at J, with 19 bases between the two ends. The CDR3 DNA reads TGCGCCAGCAGCCACGGACAGGGACTAGCTATTGAGCAGTACTTC. Its protein product is CASSHGQGLAIEQYF.

The chain employs TRBV19 and TRBJ2-5; 8 nucleotides match TRBD2. Germline loops: CDR1 LNHDA, CDR2 SQIVND (reference sequence). The junction had 17 bases not matched to a gene; V was cut back by 7 bases and J by 1 base. The CDR3 has 18 residues. CDR3 in amino acids: CASTPSGELAGLQETQYF. DNA for the CDR3: TGTGCCAGTACCCCCTCCGGGGAGCTAGCGGGCCTCCAAGAGACCCAGTACTTC.

The chain links TRBV5-8 to TRBJ2-1; TRBD1 is a possible D gene (7 bases). Trimming stripped 3 bases from V and 8 bases from J, with 24 bases between. Germline CDR1 SGHTS, CDR2 YDEGEE. This CDR3 is 17 amino acids long. The DNA of the CDR3 is TGTGCCAGCAGCTCCCCCTTTTCGTACAGGGGAGGCTATGAGCAGTTCTTC. Amino acid sequence: CASSSPFSYRGGYEQFF.

The chain has TRBV27 and TRBJ2-1, with 13 bases identical to TRBD2. V shed 2 bases and J 8 bases; nucleotides not matched to a gene: 12. The CDR3 is made up of 18 amino acids. Per the germline V gene, CDR1 is MNHEY and CDR2 is SMNVEV (reference sequence). The CDR3 DNA follows: TGTGCCAGCAGTTTAACCGATCGGACTAGCGGGAGAAAGTATGAGCAGTTCTTC. Translation: CASSLTDRTSGRKYEQFF.

V usage is TRBV11-2 and J usage is TRBJ2-7; TRBD2 aligns across 12 bases. CDR3 length equals 16 residues. Unmatched junction bases numbered 5, after V lost 5 bases and J lost 0 bases. The germline V gene has CDR1 SGHAT and CDR2 FQNNGV. CDR3 loop: CASSVTSGRSSYEQYF. The CDR3 bases are TGTGCCAGCAGCGTTACTAGCGGGAGGTCCTCCTACGAGCAGTACTTC. The whole variable domain, remainder taken from reference TRBV11-2 and TRBJ2-7, is EAGVAQSPRYKIIEKRQSVAFWCNPISGHATLYWYQQILGQGPKLLIQFQNNGVVDDSQLPKDRFSAERLKGVDSTLKIQPAKLEDSAVYLCASSVTSGRSSYEQYFGPGTRLTVT.

A word on this clone: One junction end does not reproduce the germline sequence, and a read error may be involved. The chain carries TRBV7-2 and TRBJ2-3; 10 bases are a match to TRBD2. Germline V gene lookup returns CDR1 SGHTA and CDR2 FQGNSA. The CDR3 loop spans 16 amino acids. The CDR3 nucleotides are TGTGCCAGCGGCTTAGCGTCTAGCGGGAGTACAGATACGCAGTATTTT. Amino acid sequence: CASGLASSGSTDTQYF.

V and J are TRBV6-1 and TRBJ2-5, with 10 bases matching TRBD1. The J call may not be correct, given that the DNA end is closer to TRBJ2-7. The CDR3 contains 15 residues. Germline lookup yields CDR1 MNHNS and CDR2 SASEGT. The CDR3: CASSEPGQGTYEQYF. DNA for the CDR3: TGTGCCAGCAGTGAACCGGGACAGGGGACCTACGAGCAGTACTTC.